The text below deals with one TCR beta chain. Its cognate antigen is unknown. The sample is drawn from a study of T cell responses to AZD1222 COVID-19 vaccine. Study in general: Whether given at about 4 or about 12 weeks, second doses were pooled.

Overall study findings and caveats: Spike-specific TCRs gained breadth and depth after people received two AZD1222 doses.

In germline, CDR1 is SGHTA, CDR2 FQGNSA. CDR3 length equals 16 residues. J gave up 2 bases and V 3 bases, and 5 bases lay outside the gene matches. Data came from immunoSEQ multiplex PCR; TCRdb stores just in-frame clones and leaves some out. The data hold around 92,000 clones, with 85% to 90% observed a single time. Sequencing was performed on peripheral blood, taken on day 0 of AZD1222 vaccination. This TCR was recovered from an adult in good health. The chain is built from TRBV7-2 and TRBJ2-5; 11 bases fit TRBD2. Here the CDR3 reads CASSLGTSGGQETQYF. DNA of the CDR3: TGTGCCAGCAGCTTGGGGACTAGCGGAGGTCAAGAGACCCAGTACTTC.